Each of the 10 T cell receptor beta chains below was sequenced from the same sample in a study of T cells in Graves' hyperthyroidism and ophthalmopathy. Amplification yielded TCR beta CDR3 regions, with RNA transcripts as the source. HTBI primers were used for first-round RT-PCR of the TCR CDR3. TCRdb analysed the multiplex PCR reads with MiXCR anew, one entry per CDR3 protein. Among roughly 290,000 distinct CDR3 sequences listed, around 15% were seen once. Sequenced: blood. These receptor sequences come from a woman between 35 and 50 years old with Graves' hyperthyroidism.

This chain connects TRBV6-1 to TRBJ2-3; 7 bases align to TRBD2. The length of the CDR3 is 14 residues. J lost 1 base, V lost 6 bases, and 4 bases had no gene match. Germline values: CDR1 MNHNS, CDR2 SASEGT. The CDR3 loop reads CASRLATRTDTQYF. CDR3 DNA sequence: TGTGCCAGCAGACTAGCGACCCGCACAGATACGCAGTATTTT.

This clonotype was counted at least ten times. This rearrangement joins TRBV11-2 to TRBJ2-1, with unresolved D. CDR1 SGHAT and CDR2 FQNNGV come from the germline V gene. The CDR3 spans 15 residues. With 5 bases removed from V and 0 bases from J, the gap between germline ends came to 11 bases. CDR3: CASSPWISSYNEQFF. The CDR3 nucleotides read TGTGCCAGCAGCCCCTGGATAAGCTCCTACAATGAGCAGTTCTTC.

The chain uses TRBV5-4 and TRBJ1-1; D is ambiguous. The CDR3 length is 15 residues. V was trimmed by 4 bases and J by 3 bases, leaving 16 bases between them. CDR1 SGHNT and CDR2 YYREEE come from the germline V gene (reference sequence). As DNA, the CDR3 is TGTGCCAGCAGCCCAGGAGGTGCGGGTCACACTGAAGCTTTCTTT. It codes for CASSPGGAGHTEAFF.

The chain combines TRBV5-6 with TRBJ2-4; D may be TRBD1 (5 bases). The CDR3 runs to 14 residues. V dropped 3 bases and J dropped 4 bases, with 11 bases sitting between them. Germline V gene lookup returns CDR1 SGHDT and CDR2 YYEEEE. The chain's CDR3 is CASSSQGLKNIQYF. CDR3 nucleotides: TGTGCCAGCAGCTCTCAGGGTCTAAAAAACATTCAGTACTTC.

CDR3 nucleotides: TGTGCCAGAGGACAGGAAAACACCGGGGAGCTGTTTTTT. Amino acids: CARGQENTGELFF. The chain couples TRBV19 to TRBJ2-2; 7 positions match TRBD1. The CDR3 extends over 13 amino acids. Germline V CDR1 and CDR2: LNHDA, SQIVND (reference sequence). The V and J ends lost 9 bases and 2 bases, in that order; junction bases with no gene match: 3.

The gene calls are TRBV3-1 and TRBJ2-1; 8 nucleotides align to TRBD2. The CDR3 spans 15 residues. Germline CDR1 reads LGHDT; CDR2 reads YNNKEL (reference sequence). V shed 5 bases, J shed 0 bases, and the junction held 3 bases outside the gene matches. This chain's CDR3 is CASSYTSGSYNEQFF. CDR3 DNA: TGTGCCAGCAGCTACACTAGCGGCTCCTACAATGAGCAGTTCTTC.

This clonotype was observed at least ten times. The rearrangement links TRBV11-3 to TRBJ2-5; TRBD2 might be the D (5 bases). V was pared by 1 base and J by 5 bases, with 14 bases between. CDR1 and CDR2 (germline): SGHNT, YENEEA. CDR3 length equals 15 residues. The CDR3 region is CASSLVTGGQETQYF. The CDR3 DNA reads TGTGCCAGCAGCTTAGTAACGGGCGGGCAGGAGACCCAGTACTTC.

This clonotype was observed many times. The V gene is TRBV12-3 or TRBV12-4, the J gene TRBJ2-1; 7 bases fit TRBD1. With 2 bases clipped from V and 3 bases from J, the junction kept 4 bases outside the gene matches. CDR3 length: 15 amino acids. CDR3 in amino acids: CASSLKGAGYNEQFF. The DNA of the CDR3 is TGTGCCAGCAGTTTAAAGGGGGCTGGCTACAATGAGCAGTTCTTC.

The chain is built from TRBV14 and TRBJ2-1; D possibly corresponds to TRBD1 (6 bases). CDR3 length: 15 residues. V lost 5 bases, J lost 0 bases, and 11 bases lay in between. Germline CDR1 is SGHDN and CDR2 is FVKESK. The DNA of the CDR3 is TGTGCCAGCAGCAAGAACAGGGCCTCCTACAATGAGCAGTTCTTC. This encodes CASSKNRASYNEQFF.

The V gene is TRBV15, the J gene TRBJ2-7; TRBD2 matches at 13 bases. After removal of 3 bases from V and 3 bases from J, the junction contained 2 bases not matched to a gene. The CDR3 covers 15 residues. Germline loops: CDR1 LNHNV, CDR2 YYDKDF (reference sequence). CDR3 residues: CATSRGLAGSYEQYF. The CDR3 region has the DNA TGTGCCACCAGCAGGGGACTAGCGGGAAGCTACGAGCAGTACTTC. The full variable domain, in which reference TRBV15 and TRBJ2-7 provide the parts outside the CDR3, is DAMVIQNPRYQVTQFGKPVTLSCSQTLNHNVMYWYQQKSSQAPKLLFHYYDKDFNNEADTPDNFQSRRPNTSFCFLDIRSPGLGDTAMYLCATSRGLAGSYEQYFGPGTRLTVT.